Given below is one TCR beta chain in context. Each molecule of TCR cDNA was tagged with one unique molecular identifier. In TCRdb, the 5' RACE reads were re-called with MiXCR into one record per CDR3 protein. The sample carries 60,000 to 90,000 distinct CDR3 sequences, about 14% recorded once. Germline V gene data show CDR1 as SNHLY and CDR2 as FYNNEI. The CDR3 is made up of 15 amino acids. Trimming pared 10 bases from V and 1 base from J, leaving 19 bases between. The sample belongs to a study of spatial heterogeneity in lung cancer. The sample's time point: sample taken at primary tumor resection. The sequenced material consisted of unsorted whole RNA from tumor, nontumor lung or frozen PBMC.

This chain joins TRBV2 and TRBJ2-5; tentative D call: TRBD1 (6 bases). This sample comprised PBMCs, obtained at surgery. The sequence was obtained from a male donor with early-stage non-small cell lung cancer. The CDR3 DNA follows: TGTGCCACCGAAATGGGCAGGGGTTTCCAAGAGACCCAGTACTTC. Protein sequence: CATEMGRGFQETQYF.